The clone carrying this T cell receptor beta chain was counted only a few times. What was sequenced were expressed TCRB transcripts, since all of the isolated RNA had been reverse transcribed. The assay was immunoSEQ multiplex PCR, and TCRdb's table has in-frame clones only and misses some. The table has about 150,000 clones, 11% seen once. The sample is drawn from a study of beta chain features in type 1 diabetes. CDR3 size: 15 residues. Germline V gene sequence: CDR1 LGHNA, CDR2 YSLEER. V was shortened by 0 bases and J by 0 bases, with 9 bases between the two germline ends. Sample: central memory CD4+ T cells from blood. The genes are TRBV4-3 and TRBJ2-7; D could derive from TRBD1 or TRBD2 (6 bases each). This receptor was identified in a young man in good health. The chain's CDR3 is CASSQDTGASYEQYF. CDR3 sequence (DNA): TGCGCCAGCAGCCAAGATACGGGGGCCTCCTACGAGCAGTACTTC.